The T cell receptor beta chain under discussion was sequenced for a study of blood T cells in healthy people across ages. Isolation recovered at least 7 million PBMCs from every sample. Remarks on this clonotype: What it recognizes is unknown.

The CDR3 spans 16 residues. The V and J ends lost 5 bases and 5 bases respectively, with 21 bases between them. Germline V gene lookup returns CDR1 SGHTA and CDR2 FQGNSA. The use of a sample-barcoded 5' primer and a J-beta primer mix characterized a second PCR of roughly 7 to 12 cycles. Each of the cDNA molecules was tagged by a template-switch adaptor with 12 random nucleotides. MiXCR was run by TCRdb on the 5' RACE reads, yielding one entry per CDR3 protein. The sample has approximately 350,000 distinct CDR3 sequences, 50% to 60% seen once. Study-wide results and limits: Long-lived and aged donors differed, with more naive CD4+ cells and higher diversity in the long-lived.

The TCR originated in a man aged 55-75 years in good health. Sequencing was done on a sample of blood. The rearrangement links TRBV7-2 to TRBJ1-1; D possibly corresponds to TRBD1 (6 bases). The CDR3 DNA is TGTGCCAGCAGCCAATTATGGGGGCAGGGCCGTACTGAAGCTTTCTTT. Its protein is CASSQLWGQGRTEAFF.